The 31 T cell receptor beta chains below all came from one sample that was sequenced in a study of T cells after yellow fever vaccination. Each CDR3 protein gets one entry after TCRdb re-called the 5' RACE reads with MiXCR. The top ten clones hold about a sixth of a sample with hundreds of thousands of distinct CDR3 sequences, around 20% of them seen once. The material sequenced was PBMCs, taken before the yellow fever booster vaccination. The receptors come from a man aged 18 to 30 who received the YFV17D yellow fever vaccine.

CDR3 sequence (DNA): TGTGCCAGCAGCCCAAGGGTCCTAGCGGGGTCCGGGGAGCTGTTTTTT. This sequence encodes CASSPRVLAGSGELFF. The chain has TRBV9 and TRBJ2-2, with 9 bases that match TRBD2. The length of the CDR3 is 16 residues. The germline CDR1 and CDR2 sequences are SGDLS and YYNGEE. Losses at the gene ends were 4 bases for V and 6 bases for J; bases not matched to a gene: 10.

The chain combines TRBV4-1 with TRBJ2-2; TRBD2 is a possible D gene (5 bases). The germline V gene encodes CDR1 MGHRA and CDR2 YSYEKL. The ends were cut back, 2 bases at V and 4 bases at J, with 11 bases in the middle. This CDR3 region has 15 residues. CDR3: CASSQQGGSTGELFF. CDR3 bases: TGCGCCAGCAGCCAACAAGGTGGGAGCACCGGGGAGCTGTTTTTT.

V usage is TRBV20-1 and J usage is TRBJ2-7; tentatively, D is TRBD1 or TRBD2 (6 bases each). The germline CDR1 and CDR2 sequences are DFQATT and SNEGSKA (reference sequence). CDR3 length: 15 residues. Trimming pared 0 bases from V and 4 bases from J, leaving 16 bases between. The CDR3 spells CSARDLRGQGYEQYV. DNA for the CDR3: TGCAGTGCTAGAGATCTCCGGGGGCAGGGGTACGAGCAGTACGTC.

This clonotype was found a few times. V is TRBV6-2 or TRBV6-3 and J is TRBJ1-6; D is perhaps TRBD1 (5 bases). V was trimmed by 0 bases and J by 9 bases, leaving 15 bases between them. The CDR3 runs to 16 residues. Looked up from germline, CDR1 is MNHEY and CDR2 is SVGEGT. CDR3 DNA: TGTGCCAGCAGTTACTCATCGGGGCCGGCGAGTTCACCCCTCCACTTT. Amino acids: CASSYSSGPASSPLHF.

The chain combines TRBV9 with TRBJ1-6; TRBD1 aligns across 8 bases. Trimming removed 3 bases from V and 0 bases from J; junction bases left unmatched: 2. CDR3 length equals 16 residues. Germline loops: CDR1 SGDLS, CDR2 YYNGEE. CDR3 DNA sequence: TGTGCCAGCAGCGGGACAGGGAGCTCCTATAATTCACCCCTCCACTTT. This encodes CASSGTGSSYNSPLHF.

The chain combines TRBV10-3 with TRBJ1-1; D gene unclear. With 8 bases removed from V and 0 bases from J, the gap between germline ends came to 13 bases. In germline, CDR1 is ENHRY, CDR2 SYGVKD. This CDR3 has 14 amino acids. The chain's CDR3 is CAIREPSLNTEAFF. DNA of the CDR3: TGTGCCATCCGGGAGCCATCCCTGAACACTGAAGCTTTCTTT.

The V and J genes are TRBV6-5 and TRBJ1-2; a weak D match, TRBD1 (5 bases). The CDR3 length is 14 residues. CDR1 and CDR2 (germline): MNHEY, SVGAGI. V gave up 6 bases and J gave up 6 bases, with 17 bases separating them. The CDR3 sequence: CASRDPGRRDGYTF. DNA of the CDR3: TGTGCCAGCAGGGACCCGGGACGGCGGGATGGCTACACCTTC.

This clonotype was recorded many times. The rearrangement links TRBV7-2 to TRBJ2-1; 9 positions agree with TRBD1. V was clipped by 3 bases and J by 9 bases; unmatched bases: 9. This CDR3 is 15 amino acids long. The germline V gene encodes CDR1 SGHTA and CDR2 FQGNSA. The CDR3 bases are TGTGCCAGCAGCTTCAACAGGGGGCTCCCTATTGAGCAGTTCTTC. Protein sequence: CASSFNRGLPIEQFF.

The rearrangement links TRBV27 to TRBJ2-3, with TRBD2 identical over 8 bases. Germline CDR1 is MNHEY and CDR2 is SMNVEV (reference sequence). Trimming removed 8 bases from V and 3 bases from J; junction bases left unmatched: 7. The CDR3 consists of 14 residues. Here the CDR3 reads CASARREGTDTQYF. Written as DNA, the CDR3 is TGTGCCAGCGCCAGACGGGAGGGGACAGATACGCAGTATTTT.

The CDR3, as DNA: TGTGCCAGCAGCTTGGCCAGGCCAGCAAGCACAGATACGCAGTATTTT. Encoded protein: CASSLARPASTDTQYF. The chain uses TRBV5-5 and TRBJ2-3; D ambiguous. V was pared by 0 bases and J by 0 bases, with 11 bases between. Germline V gives CDR1 SGHKS, CDR2 YYEKEE (reference sequence). This CDR3 is built from 16 residues. The full variable domain, in which reference TRBV5-5 and TRBJ2-3 provide the parts outside the CDR3, is DAGVTQSPTHLIKTRGQQVTLRCSPISGHKSVSWYQQVLGQGPQFIFQYYEKEERGRGNFPDRFSARQFPNYSSELNVNALLLGDSALYLCASSLARPASTDTQYFGPGTRLTVL.

This clonotype showed up many times. The rearrangement links TRBV20-1 to TRBJ1-1, with D uncertain. The CDR3 totals 14 residues. Germline V CDR1 and CDR2: DFQATT, SNEGSKA (reference sequence). With 5 bases removed from V and 3 bases from J, the gap between germline ends came to 16 bases. The CDR3, as DNA: TGCAGTGCTCCCCATTTAGCAGGATACACTGAAGCTTTCTTT. Protein: CSAPHLAGYTEAFF.

This clonotype appeared a few times. The rearrangement joins TRBV12-5 to TRBJ2-5, with 7 bases aligning to TRBD1. The V gene's germline CDR1 is LGHNT and CDR2 FRNRAP. The length of the CDR3 is 14 residues. V shed 4 bases and J 5 bases; nucleotides not matched to a gene: 7. CDR3 coding DNA: TGTGCTAGTGGTTGGGGACAGCTGGGGGAGACCCAGTACTTC. It encodes CASGWGQLGETQYF.

The sample holds a few counts of this clonotype. The V call is TRBV5-1, the J call TRBJ2-2; D is perhaps TRBD1 or TRBD2 (6 bases each). Germline V gene lookup returns CDR1 SGHRS and CDR2 YFSETQ. The V end was cut by 4 bases, the J end by 2 bases, with 9 bases between. The CDR3 loop spans 14 amino acids. This CDR3 reads CASSEGGNTGELFF. As DNA, the CDR3 is TGCGCCAGCAGCGAGGGGGGAAACACCGGGGAGCTGTTTTTT.

The chain carries TRBV5-1 and TRBJ2-1, with 7 bases matching TRBD1. Looked up from germline, CDR1 is SGHRS and CDR2 is YFSETQ. The CDR3 is 14 residues long. V trimming: 5 bases; J trimming: 8 bases; junction bases outside the gene matches: 10. CDR3 loop: CASRPQGVFHEQFF. CDR3 in DNA: TGCGCCAGCAGACCCCAGGGGGTTTTCCATGAGCAGTTCTTC.

V is TRBV4-3 and J is TRBJ2-3, with D possibly being TRBD1 (5 bases). From germline, CDR1 is LGHNA and CDR2 YSLEER. The CDR3 has 13 residues. V gave up 0 bases and J gave up 6 bases, with 7 bases separating them. In nucleotides, the CDR3 is TGCGCCAGCAGCCAAGAGTACAGGGATACGCAGTATTTT. It is translated as CASSQEYRDTQYF.

This clonotype was found a few times. The genes are TRBV20-1 and TRBJ1-2; D is ambiguous. V dropped 6 bases and J dropped 7 bases, with 12 bases sitting between them. The germline CDR1 and CDR2 sequences are DFQATT and SNEGSKA (reference sequence). The CDR3 extends over 11 amino acids. This chain's CDR3 is CSAPDKGGYTF. In nucleotides, the CDR3 is TGCAGTGCCCCAGACAAGGGTGGCTACACCTTC.

The chain couples TRBV7-9 to TRBJ2-7; 7 bases align to TRBD1. V trimming: 5 bases; J trimming: 4 bases; junction bases outside the gene matches: 11. The CDR3 is 15 amino acids. Germline V lookup: CDR1 SEHNR, CDR2 FQNEAQ (reference sequence). CDR3 protein: CASSETGTIGYEQYF. The CDR3 region has the DNA TGTGCCAGCAGCGAGACAGGGACAATTGGGTACGAGCAGTACTTC.

The gene calls are TRBV20-1 and TRBJ1-1; D is undetermined. V shed 0 bases and J shed 4 bases, with 15 bases lying between them. Germline CDR1 reads DFQATT; CDR2 reads SNEGSKA (reference sequence). The CDR3 contains 15 residues. The CDR3 nucleotides are TGCAGTGCTAGAGATCATAGGCGGAGAGCCACTGAAGCTTTCTTT. Encoded protein: CSARDHRRRATEAFF.

This rearrangement joins TRBV4-1 to TRBJ2-1; the D is unclear. CDR1 is MGHRA and CDR2 is YSYEKL in the germline V gene. V lost 0 bases to trimming and J lost 9 bases, with 15 bases between them. This CDR3 is built from 15 residues. The CDR3 DNA sequence: TGCGCCAGCAGCCAAGAGGCTCGGCCGGGCTCTGAGCAGTTCTTC. Protein sequence: CASSQEARPGSEQFF.

In its sample, this clonotype ranks as medium-sized. The junction differs from germline at one of its ends, possibly a read error. The J gene is TRBJ2-7, the V gene TRBV12-3 or TRBV12-4, with unresolved D. This CDR3 has 13 residues. Here the CDR3 reads CASSLGLSYEQYF. In DNA, the CDR3 is TGTGCCAGCAGCTTAGGTCTCTCCTACGAGCAGTACTTC.

The chain has TRBV7-9 and TRBJ2-7, with 7 bases that match TRBD2. The germline V gene has CDR1 SEHNR and CDR2 FQNEAQ (reference sequence). The CDR3 is 17 amino acids. Losses at the gene ends were 5 bases for V and 5 bases for J; bases not matched to a gene: 18. CDR3 region: CASSPLRMRGLVDEQYV. In DNA form, the CDR3 reads TGTGCCAGCAGCCCACTCCGTATGCGGGGGTTGGTGGACGAGCAGTACGTC.

This clonotype was counted a few times. The chain recombines TRBV7-3 with TRBJ1-1; unclear D gene. The CDR3 contains 13 residues. Deletions cut 7 bases from V and 1 base from J, with 10 bases between. Germline V gives CDR1 SGHTA, CDR2 FQGTGA. The DNA of the CDR3 is TGTGCCAGCAAGGTCCAGGAGAACACTGAAGCTTTCTTT. It codes for CASKVQENTEAFF. The whole variable domain, filled in from reference TRBV7-3 and TRBJ1-1, reads GAGVSQTPSNKVTEKGKYVELRCDPISGHTALYWYRQSLGQGPEFLIYFQGTGAADDSGLPNDRFFAVRPEGSVSTLKIQRTERGDSAVYLCASKVQENTEAFFGQGTRLTVV.

The chain couples TRBV7-2 to TRBJ2-7; 12 bases fit TRBD2. This CDR3 spans 15 amino acids. V lost 5 bases and J lost 4; bases outside the gene matches: 6. Germline CDR1 and CDR2: SGHTA and FQGNSA. CDR3: CASSPGLAGAYEQYV. The CDR3, as DNA: TGTGCCAGCAGCCCGGGACTAGCGGGTGCATACGAGCAGTACGTC.

The V and J genes are TRBV5-1 and TRBJ2-2; D gene ambiguous. The germline V gene has CDR1 SGHRS and CDR2 YFSETQ. Trimming took 1 base from V and 6 from J, leaving 4 bases between them. The CDR3 totals 12 residues. The CDR3 protein is CASSLFAGELFF. The DNA of the CDR3 is TGCGCCAGCAGCTTGTTCGCCGGGGAGCTGTTTTTT.

This clonotype was recorded a few times. The chain couples TRBV20-1 to TRBJ2-5; 9 bases fit TRBD2. Trimming cost V 6 bases and J 5 bases; bases outside gene matches: 13. This CDR3 comprises 15 residues. The germline gives CDR1 DFQATT, CDR2 SNEGSKA (reference sequence). As DNA, the CDR3 is TGCAGTGCACCGAGTAGGCGGGGGGGCGGCGAGACCCAGTACTTC. Translating it yields CSAPSRRGGGETQYF.

The chain is built from TRBV4-2 and TRBJ2-5; the D is unclear. The CDR3 runs 13 residues. In germline, CDR1 is LGHNA, CDR2 YNFKEQ. The V and J ends lost 0 bases and 2 bases respectively, with 4 bases between them. CDR3 DNA sequence: TGTGCCAGCAGCCAAGAGAATCAAGAGACCCAGTACTTC. Translated: CASSQENQETQYF.

The gene calls are TRBV6-2 or TRBV6-3 and TRBJ2-5; 8 bases line up with TRBD1. V gave up 4 bases and J gave up 5 bases; unmatched junction bases: 9. The germline V gene has CDR1 MNHEY and CDR2 SVGEGT. The CDR3 contains 15 residues. Here the CDR3 reads CASSSNRDRRETQYF. The CDR3 nucleotides are TGTGCCAGCAGTTCAAACCGGGACAGGAGGGAGACCCAGTACTTC.

The chain employs TRBV12-3 or TRBV12-4 and TRBJ1-1; D remains ambiguous. V was pared by 7 bases and J by 0 bases, with 12 bases between. The CDR3 is made up of 14 amino acids. The CDR3 loop is CASTLGRMNTEAFF. The CDR3 nucleotides read TGTGCCAGCACCTTGGGCAGAATGAACACTGAAGCTTTCTTT.

The V and J genes are TRBV5-1 and TRBJ1-5; maybe TRBD1 (6 bases). The CDR3 has 14 amino acids. Trimming removed 2 bases at V and 5 bases at J, with 11 bases between. In germline, CDR1 is SGHRS, CDR2 YFSETQ. The CDR3 region is CASSFGRGDQPQHF. The CDR3 DNA sequence: TGCGCCAGCAGCTTTGGCAGGGGCGATCAGCCCCAGCATTTT.

This clonotype was seen only a few times. The V and J genes are TRBV5-6 and TRBJ2-7; D is ambiguous. V lost 2 bases to trimming and J lost 2 bases, with 11 bases between them. CDR1 and CDR2 from the germline V gene are SGHDT and YYEEEE. This CDR3 has 14 amino acids. CDR3 sequence: CASSFRWQTYEQYV. As DNA, the CDR3 is TGTGCCAGCAGCTTTCGGTGGCAGACCTACGAGCAGTACGTC.

This clonotype was counted between two and nine times. The V gene is TRBV11-2, the J gene TRBJ2-1; maybe TRBD2 (6 bases). The V and J ends lost 4 bases and 4 bases respectively, with 11 bases between them. Germline CDR1 SGHAT, CDR2 FQNNGV. The CDR3 spans 14 residues. CDR3 DNA sequence: TGTGCCAGCAGCTCGGTGGCGGGGTACAATGAGCAGTTCTTC. Amino acids: CASSSVAGYNEQFF.